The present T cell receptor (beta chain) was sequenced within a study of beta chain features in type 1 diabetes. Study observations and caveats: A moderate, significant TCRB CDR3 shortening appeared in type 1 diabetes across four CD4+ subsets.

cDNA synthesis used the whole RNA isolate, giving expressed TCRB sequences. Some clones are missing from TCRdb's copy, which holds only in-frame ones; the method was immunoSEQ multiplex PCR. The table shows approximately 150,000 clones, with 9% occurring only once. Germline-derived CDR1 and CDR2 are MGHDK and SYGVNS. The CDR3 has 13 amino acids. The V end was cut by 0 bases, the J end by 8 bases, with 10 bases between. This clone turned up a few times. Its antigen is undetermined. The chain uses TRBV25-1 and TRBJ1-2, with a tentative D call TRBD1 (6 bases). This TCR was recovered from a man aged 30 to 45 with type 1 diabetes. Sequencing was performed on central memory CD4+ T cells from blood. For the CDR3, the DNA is TGTGCCAGCAGTGAATACGCAGGGGAGGGCTACACCTTC. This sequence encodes CASSEYAGEGYTF.